Reported below is one T cell receptor (beta chain). The antigen is not known. These data belong to a study of cytomegalovirus exposure and HLA in healthy donors. Notes on the study in general: Fewer N-insertions (relative to the approximately 670-donor mean) were reportedly seen in an Asian-associated ancestry cluster in a later analysis. CMV serostatus stood as the only immune exposure information on hand. Prior analysis indicated that the majority of TCR beta V segments exhibited productivity approximately 87% or approximately 30% of the time.

In germline, CDR1 is SNHLY, CDR2 FYNNEI. CDR3 length: 13 residues. V was clipped by 2 bases and J by 3 bases, with 7 bases between them. A multiplex PCR was run with 60 Vbeta primers and 13 Jbeta primers. Profiled with immunoSEQ multiplex PCR; TCRdb holds only in-frame clones, not every one. This sample has about 190,000 clones, with approximately 12% found just once. V and J are TRBV2 and TRBJ2-5; D unclear. The TCR sequence derives from a man aged 50-59 years in good health and CMV-seropositive. Material: PBMCs. The CDR3 DNA is TGTGCCAGCAGTGAAATAGCCGAAGAGACCCAGTACTTC. Its translation is CASSEIAEETQYF.